This TCR beta chain was obtained from a study of blood T cell repertoires in COVID-19. Study overall: Samples of COVID-19 (acute and convalescent) were obtained from the United States, Italy and Spain. In each case, the material was cDNA or gDNA derived from T cells, B-cell-depleted T cells, or PBMCs.

The CDR3 runs 14 residues. V lost 1 base, J lost 4 bases, and 11 bases lay in between. Authors' methods: How many nucleated cells were present was estimated from reference gene primer amplification. Sequencing used immunoSEQ multiplex PCR; TCRdb keeps in-frame clones, though not all of them. The V and J calls and clone size are taken from that table; D and trimming were inferred from the DNA. Of tens of thousands of clones in the sample, around three quarters were seen once. The clonotype originates from a human donor in a cohort sampled during active COVID-19. The sample taken for sequencing was peripheral blood. The J gene is TRBJ2-7, the V gene TRBV23-1; D ambiguous. TRBV23-1 is marked as an open reading frame, function uncertain. The CDR3 nucleotides read TGCGCCAGCAGTCAATTTAGCACCCAATACGAGCAGTACTTC. Its translation is CASSQFSTQYEQYF.